This is a list of T cell receptor beta chains from one sample in a study of blood T cell repertoires in COVID-19. Measured with immunoSEQ multiplex PCR; TCRdb has only the in-frame clones, and not every one. The sample includes roughly 150,000 clones, roughly 85% seen only once; the top ten take around 2.9%. Sequencing was performed on peripheral blood. These receptors were taken from a man in his fifties or sixties with acute or convalescent COVID-19. CDR3s include the opening cysteine and the closing phenylalanine or tryptophan. A D gene is named only where the DNA matches it firmly. Part of the rows lack a size; the others show once, few, many or a class for expanded clones.

clone size	V gene	J gene	D gene	CDR3 protein	CDR3 DNA
-	TRBV28	TRBJ2-2	TRBD2	CASSRGGGAGELFF	TGTGCCAGCAGCCGCGGTGGGGGGGCCGGGGAGCTGTTTTTT
-	TRBV2	TRBJ1-5	-	CASTQAPFNQPQHF	TGTGCCAGCACACAGGCTCCCTTTAATCAGCCCCAGCATTTT
-	TRBV6-1	TRBJ2-5	TRBD1	CASSESVGQGGETQYF	TGTGCCAGCAGTGAGTCGGTAGGACAGGGCGGGGAGACCCAGTACTTC
-	TRBV9	TRBJ2-1	TRBD2	CASSVGAGEGNEQFF	TGTGCCAGCAGCGTAGGAGCGGGGGAAGGTAATGAGCAGTTCTTC
-	TRBV6-1	TRBJ2-1	TRBD2	CASSDRTSGNNEQFF	TGTGCCAGCAGTGATCGTACTAGCGGAAACAATGAGCAGTTCTTC
-	TRBV28	TRBJ1-2	-	CASRVDGGYGYTF	TGTGCCAGCAGAGTTGACGGGGGCTATGGCTACACCTTC
-	TRBV30	TRBJ1-2	TRBD1	CAWIRDRGTNYGYTF	TGTGCCTGGATACGGGACAGGGGAACTAACTATGGCTACACCTTC
-	TRBV28	TRBJ1-1	TRBD1	CASSTRQGTNTEAFF	TGTGCCAGCAGTACGCGACAGGGGACAAACACTGAAGCTTTCTTT
-	TRBV5-1	TRBJ2-5	-	CASSFSGLTQETQYF	TGCGCCAGCAGCTTTTCGGGACTTACTCAAGAGACCCAGTACTTC
-	TRBV14	TRBJ1-3	-	CASSQVPHLVSGNTIYF	TGTGCCAGCAGCCAAGTGCCCCACTTAGTCTCTGGAAACACCATATATTTT
-	TRBV10-3	TRBJ2-2	-	CAISPNTGELFF	TGTGCCATCAGCCCAAACACCGGGGAGCTGTTTTTT
once	TRBV6-5	TRBJ2-2	-	CASSYTGAEDTGELFF	TGTGCCAGCAGTTACACGGGAGCGGAGGACACCGGGGAGCTGTTTTTT
-	TRBV28	TRBJ1-5	-	CASSFTLMNQPQHF	TGTGCCAGCAGTTTCACATTGATGAATCAGCCCCAGCATTTT
-	TRBV11-2	TRBJ2-2	TRBD2	CASSSSGKKIAELFF	TGTGCCAGCAGCTCTAGCGGGAAAAAGATCGCGGAGCTGTTTTTT
-	TRBV11-3	TRBJ2-3	-	CASSLAGAGTDTQYF	TGTGCCAGCAGCTTAGCTGGGGCGGGCACAGATACGCAGTATTTT
-	TRBV7-9	TRBJ2-5	TRBD1	CASSPRDSREETQYF	TGTGCCAGCAGCCCCCGGGACAGCCGAGAAGAGACCCAGTACTTC
-	TRBV5-4	TRBJ1-2	-	CASSPGTGNYGYTF	TGTGCCAGCAGCCCGGGTACCGGAAACTATGGCTACACCTTC
-	TRBV7-9	TRBJ1-5	-	CASSLVVPGGNQPQHF	TGTGCCAGCAGCTTAGTGGTACCAGGGGGCAATCAGCCCCAGCATTTT
few	TRBV6-5	TRBJ2-2	TRBD2	CASSLAGGLAGELFF	TGTGCCAGCAGCCTAGCGGGGGGGCTGGCCGGGGAGCTGTTTTTT
-	TRBV6-5	TRBJ1-1	-	CASRQMNTEAFF	TGTGCCAGCAGGCAGATGAACACTGAAGCTTTCTTT
-	TRBV6-5	TRBJ1-1	-	CASSYLYRGSNTEAFF	TGTGCCAGCAGTTACTTGTACCGGGGGTCAAACACTGAAGCTTTCTTT
-	TRBV19	TRBJ1-3	TRBD1	CASSRDRGQPGNTIYF	TGTGCCAGTAGCAGGGACAGGGGGCAGCCTGGAAACACCATATATTTT
-	TRBV4-1	TRBJ2-7	TRBD2	CASSQVVASGGVEEQYF	TGCGCCAGCAGCCAGGTTGTCGCTAGCGGGGGGGTGGAAGAGCAGTACTTC
-	TRBV7-8	TRBJ2-2	TRBD2	CASSPRPSGYTGELFF	TGTGCCAGCAGCCCCCGGCCTAGCGGGTACACCGGGGAGCTGTTTTTT
-	TRBV4-1	TRBJ1-3	TRBD1	CASSLGQGLENTIYF	TGCGCCAGCAGCCTGGGACAGGGGCTCGAAAACACCATATATTTT
-	TRBV20-1	TRBJ2-3	TRBD2	CSASLTSSTDTQYF	TGCAGTGCTAGTTTGACTAGCAGCACAGATACGCAGTATTTT
-	TRBV7-2	TRBJ2-3	TRBD2	CASSPRGLAGSPDTQYF	TGTGCCAGCAGCCCCCGAGGGCTAGCGGGGTCACCAGATACGCAGTATTTT
-	TRBV5-1	TRBJ2-5	TRBD2	CASSFFSGEETQYF	TGCGCCAGCAGCTTCTTTAGCGGGGAAGAGACCCAGTACTTC
-	TRBV28	TRBJ1-2	TRBD1	CASSLLSGGYTF	TGTGCCAGCAGTTTACTGTCAGGGGGTTACACCTTC
-	TRBV6-5	TRBJ2-3	TRBD1	CASSYTGTGRDTQYF	TGTGCCAGCAGTTACACCGGGACAGGGAGAGATACGCAGTATTTT
-	TRBV7-8	TRBJ2-1	-	CASSHWTGLTSYNEQFF	TGTGCCAGCAGCCACTGGACTGGGTTAACGTCCTACAATGAGCAGTTCTTC
once	TRBV2	TRBJ1-1	TRBD1	CASREQGAGTEAFF	TGTGCCAGCAGGGAACAGGGGGCGGGCACTGAAGCTTTCTTT
once	TRBV3-1/TRBV3-2	TRBJ2-3	TRBD2	CASSQARLAPSTDTQYF	TGTGCCAGCAGCCAAGCCCGACTAGCACCTAGCACAGATACGCAGTATTTT
once	TRBV6-5	TRBJ1-5	-	CASSDYNSNQPQHF	TGTGCCAGCAGCGACTATAATAGCAATCAGCCCCAGCATTTT
-	TRBV18	TRBJ2-1	-	CASSLTRRGEGEQFF	TGTGCCAGCTCCCTCACCCGGAGGGGGGAGGGTGAGCAGTTCTTC
-	TRBV6-1	TRBJ2-7	-	CASSEGMALAYEQYF	TGTGCCAGCAGTGAAGGTATGGCTTTGGCCTACGAGCAGTACTTC